This TCR beta chain was captured in a study of T cell changes during pregnancy in multiple sclerosis. Produced via immunoSEQ multiplex PCR; TCRdb's table is partial and in-frame only. This table has about 40,000 clones, around 93% appearing once. Trimming left V 4 bases short and J 9 bases short, with 14 bases between. CDR3 length: 13 residues. From germline, CDR1 is SGDLS and CDR2 YYNGEE. The chain combines TRBV9 with TRBJ2-1; D gene ambiguous. The specimen was CD4+ T cells from peripheral blood mononuclear cells, collected before pregnancy. The TCR sequence derives from a female donor with multiple sclerosis, enrolled in a pregnancy study. CDR3 in DNA: TGTGCCAGCAGCTACCAGGTAAACTTTGAGCAGTTCTTC. The encoded protein is CASSYQVNFEQFF.